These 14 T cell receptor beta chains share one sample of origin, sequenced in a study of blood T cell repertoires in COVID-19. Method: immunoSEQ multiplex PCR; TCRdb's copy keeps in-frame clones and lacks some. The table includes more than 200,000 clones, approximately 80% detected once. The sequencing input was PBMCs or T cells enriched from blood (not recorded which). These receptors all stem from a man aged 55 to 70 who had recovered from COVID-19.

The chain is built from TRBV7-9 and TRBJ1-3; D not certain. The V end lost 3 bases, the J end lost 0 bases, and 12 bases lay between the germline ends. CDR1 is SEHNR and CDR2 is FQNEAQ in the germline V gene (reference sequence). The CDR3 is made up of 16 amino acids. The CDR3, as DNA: TGTGCCAGCAGCTTCGGCAGGCCGAGCTCTGGAAACACCATATATTTT. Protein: CASSFGRPSSGNTIYF. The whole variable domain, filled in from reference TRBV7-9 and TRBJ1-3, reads DTGVSQNPRHKITKRGQNVTFRCDPISEHNRLYWYRQTLGQGPEFLTYFQNEAQLEKSRLLSDRFSAERPKGSFSTLEIQRTEQGDSAMYLCASSFGRPSSGNTIYFGEGSWLTVV.

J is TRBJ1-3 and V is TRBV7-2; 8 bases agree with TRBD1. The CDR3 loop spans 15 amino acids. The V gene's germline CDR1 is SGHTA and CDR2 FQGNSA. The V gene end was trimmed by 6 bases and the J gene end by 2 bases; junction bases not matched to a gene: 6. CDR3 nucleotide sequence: TGTGCCAGCAGTGTTACAGGGGGACCTGGAAACACCATATATTTT. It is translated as CASSVTGGPGNTIYF.

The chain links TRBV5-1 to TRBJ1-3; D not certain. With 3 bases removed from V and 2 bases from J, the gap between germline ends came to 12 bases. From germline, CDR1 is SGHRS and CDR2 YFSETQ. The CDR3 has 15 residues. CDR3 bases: TGCGCCAGCAGCTACACTGGCGGGGCTGGAAACACCATATATTTT. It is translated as CASSYTGGAGNTIYF. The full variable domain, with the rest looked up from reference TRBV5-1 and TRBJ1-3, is KAGVTQTPRYLIKTRGQQVTLSCSPISGHRSVSWYQQTPGQGLQFLFEYFSETQRNKGNFPGRFSGRQFSNSRSEMNVSTLELGDSALYLCASSYTGGAGNTIYFGEGSWLTVV.

In DNA, the CDR3 is TGTGCCGCAGGGGCAGAAGAATACAATGAGCAGTTCTTC. Protein: CAAGAEEYNEQFF. The chain joins TRBV18 to TRBJ2-1; D might be TRBD1 (6 bases). The CDR3 length is 13 residues. Trimming removed 11 bases from V and 4 bases from J, with 15 bases in between. CDR1 KGHSH and CDR2 LQKENI come from the germline V gene.

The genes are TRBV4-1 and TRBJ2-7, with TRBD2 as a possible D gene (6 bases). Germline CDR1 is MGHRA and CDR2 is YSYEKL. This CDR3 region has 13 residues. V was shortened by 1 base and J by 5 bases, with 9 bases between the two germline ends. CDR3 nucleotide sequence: TGCGCCAGCAGCCAAGGCGGGGTCAACGAGCAGTACTTC. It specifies CASSQGGVNEQYF.

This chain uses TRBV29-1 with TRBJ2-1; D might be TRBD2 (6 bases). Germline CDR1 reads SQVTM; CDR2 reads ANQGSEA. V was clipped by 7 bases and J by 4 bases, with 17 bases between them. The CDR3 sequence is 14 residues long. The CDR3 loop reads CSALGGTIYNEQFF. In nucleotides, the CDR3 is TGCAGCGCCCTCGGCGGGACCATTTACAATGAGCAGTTCTTC.

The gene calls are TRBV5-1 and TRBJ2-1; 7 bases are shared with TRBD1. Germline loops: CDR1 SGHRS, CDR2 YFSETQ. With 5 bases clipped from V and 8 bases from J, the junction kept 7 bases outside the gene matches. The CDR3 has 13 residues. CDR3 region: CASRYDRVDEQFF. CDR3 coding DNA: TGCGCCAGCAGGTACGACAGGGTTGATGAGCAGTTCTTC.

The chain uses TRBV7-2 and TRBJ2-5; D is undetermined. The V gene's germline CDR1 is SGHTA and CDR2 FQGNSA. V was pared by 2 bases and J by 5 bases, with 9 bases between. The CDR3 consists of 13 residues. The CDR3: CASSLTRMETQYF. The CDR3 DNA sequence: TGTGCCAGCAGCTTAACCAGGATGGAGACCCAGTACTTC. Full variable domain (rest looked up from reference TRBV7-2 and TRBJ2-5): GAGVSQSPSNKVTEKGKDVELRCDPISGHTALYWYRQSLGQGLEFLIYFQGNSAPDKSGLPSDRFSAERTGGSVSTLTIQRTQQEDSAVYLCASSLTRMETQYFGPGTRLLVL.

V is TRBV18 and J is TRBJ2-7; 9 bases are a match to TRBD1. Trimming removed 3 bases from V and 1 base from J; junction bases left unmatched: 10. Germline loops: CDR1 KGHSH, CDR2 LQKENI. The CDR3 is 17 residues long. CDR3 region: CASSPKGGTGKSYEQYF. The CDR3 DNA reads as TGTGCCAGCTCACCGAAAGGTGGGACAGGGAAATCCTACGAGCAGTACTTC.

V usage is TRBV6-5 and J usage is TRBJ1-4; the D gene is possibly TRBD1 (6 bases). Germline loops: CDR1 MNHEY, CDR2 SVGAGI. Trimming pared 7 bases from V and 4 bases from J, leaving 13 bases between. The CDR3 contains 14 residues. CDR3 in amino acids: CASKTDSDNEKLFF. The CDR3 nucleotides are TGTGCCAGCAAAACGGACAGCGATAATGAAAAACTGTTTTTT.

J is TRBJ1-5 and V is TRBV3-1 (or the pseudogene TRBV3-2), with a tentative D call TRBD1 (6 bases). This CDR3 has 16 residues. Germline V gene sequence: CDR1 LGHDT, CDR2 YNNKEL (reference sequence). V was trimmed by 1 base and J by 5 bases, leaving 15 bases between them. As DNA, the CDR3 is TGTGCCAGCAGCCAAGGCGGGGGGGGCAGTCATCAGCCCCAGCATTTT. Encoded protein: CASSQGGGGSHQPQHF.

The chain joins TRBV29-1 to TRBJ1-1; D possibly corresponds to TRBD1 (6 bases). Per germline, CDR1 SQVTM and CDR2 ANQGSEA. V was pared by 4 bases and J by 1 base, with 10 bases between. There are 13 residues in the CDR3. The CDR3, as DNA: TGCAGCGTTGGTGTAGGGGGGAACACTGAAGCTTTCTTT. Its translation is CSVGVGGNTEAFF.

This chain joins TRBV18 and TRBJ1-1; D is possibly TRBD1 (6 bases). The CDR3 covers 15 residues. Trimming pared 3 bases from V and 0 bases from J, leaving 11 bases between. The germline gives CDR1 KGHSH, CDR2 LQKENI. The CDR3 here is CASSPSGVVNTEAFF. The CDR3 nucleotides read TGTGCCAGCTCACCCTCAGGGGTGGTGAACACTGAAGCTTTCTTT.

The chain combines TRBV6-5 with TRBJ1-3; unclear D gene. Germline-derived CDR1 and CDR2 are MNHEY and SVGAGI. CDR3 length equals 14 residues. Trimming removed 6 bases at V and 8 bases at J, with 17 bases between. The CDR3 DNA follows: TGTGCCAGCAGCCTCGCTCCTTCACGGGACACCATATATTTT. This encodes CASSLAPSRDTIYF.